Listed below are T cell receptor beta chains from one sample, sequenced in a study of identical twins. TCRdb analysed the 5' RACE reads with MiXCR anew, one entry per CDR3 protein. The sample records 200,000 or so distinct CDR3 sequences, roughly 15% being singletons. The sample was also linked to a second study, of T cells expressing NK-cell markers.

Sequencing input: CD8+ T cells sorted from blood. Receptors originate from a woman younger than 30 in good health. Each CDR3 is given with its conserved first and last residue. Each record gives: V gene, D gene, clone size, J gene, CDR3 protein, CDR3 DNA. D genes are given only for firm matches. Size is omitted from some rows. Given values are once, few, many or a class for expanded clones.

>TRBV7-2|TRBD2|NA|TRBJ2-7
CASSQSGLVFEQYF
TGTGCCAGCAGCCAATCCGGACTAGTTTTCGAGCAGTACTTC
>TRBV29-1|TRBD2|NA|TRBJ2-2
CSVEGTGTSTGELFF
TGCAGCGTTGAGGGTACCGGGACTAGTACCGGGGAGCTGTTTTTT
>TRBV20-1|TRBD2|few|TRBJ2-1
CSARELTSVNEQFF
TGCAGTGCTAGAGAACTTACTAGCGTCAATGAGCAGTTCTTC
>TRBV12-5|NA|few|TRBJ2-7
CASGWGLRPYEQYF
TGTGCTAGTGGTTGGGGCCTTAGACCCTACGAGCAGTACTTC
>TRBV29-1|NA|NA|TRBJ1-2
CSVEDVLGRVYGYTF
TGCAGCGTTGAAGATGTCCTGGGCAGGGTTTATGGCTACACCTTC
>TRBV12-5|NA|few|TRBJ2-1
CASGTGTFSYNEQFF
TGTGCTAGTGGAACGGGGACTTTCTCCTACAATGAGCAGTTCTTC
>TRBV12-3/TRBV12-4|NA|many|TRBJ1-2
CASSPSKQGFNYGYTF
TGTGCCAGCAGTCCTTCGAAACAGGGATTCAACTATGGCTACACCTTC
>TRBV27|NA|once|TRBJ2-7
CASSFQGGRDEQYF
TGTGCCAGCAGTTTCCAGGGGGGACGCGACGAGCAGTACTTC
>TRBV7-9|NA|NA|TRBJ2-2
CASSPQGRSGELFF
TGTGCCAGCAGCCCGCAGGGGAGATCCGGGGAGCTGTTTTTT
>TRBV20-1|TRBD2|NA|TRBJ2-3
CSARIGASGSRVFGTDTQYF
TGCAGTGCTAGGATAGGGGCTAGCGGGAGTCGTGTCTTCGGCACAGATACGCAGTATTTT
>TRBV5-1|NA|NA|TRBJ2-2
CASRWTGAGTGELFF
TGCGCCAGCAGATGGACGGGGGCCGGCACCGGGGAGCTGTTTTTT
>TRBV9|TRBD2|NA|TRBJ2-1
CASSTSGNNEQFF
TGTGCCAGCTCGACTAGCGGGAACAATGAGCAGTTCTTC
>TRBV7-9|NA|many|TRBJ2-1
CASSPQGPAYNEQFF
TGTGCCAGCAGCCCTCAAGGCCCGGCCTACAATGAGCAGTTCTTC
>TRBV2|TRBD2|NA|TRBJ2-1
CASSGGSYNEQFF
TGTGCCAGCAGCGGGGGGTCCTACAATGAGCAGTTCTTC
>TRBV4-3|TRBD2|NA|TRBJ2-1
CASSPGGHEQFF
TGCGCCAGCAGCCCGGGGGGGCATGAGCAGTTCTTC
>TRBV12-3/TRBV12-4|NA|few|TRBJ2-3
CASSLANTDTQYF
TGTGCCAGCAGCCTAGCGAACACAGATACGCAGTATTTT
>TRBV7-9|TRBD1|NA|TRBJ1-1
CASTVDRVEAFF
TGTGCCAGCACCGTTGACAGGGTTGAAGCTTTCTTT
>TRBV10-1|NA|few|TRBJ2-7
CASSEAELWGEQYF
TGCGCCAGCAGTGAGGCAGAACTCTGGGGTGAGCAGTACTTC
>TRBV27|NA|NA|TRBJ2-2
CASSPGASGELFF
TGTGCCAGCAGCCCAGGGGCCTCCGGGGAGCTGTTTTTT
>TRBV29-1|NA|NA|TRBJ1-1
CSVEESTEAFF
TGCAGCGTTGAAGAGAGCACTGAAGCTTTCTTT
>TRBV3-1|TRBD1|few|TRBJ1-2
CASSPDRGEEYGYTF
TGTGCCAGCAGCCCGGACAGGGGAGAAGAGTATGGCTACACCTTC
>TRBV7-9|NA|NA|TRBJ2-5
CASSLALKETQYF
TGTGCCAGCAGCTTGGCCCTAAAAGAGACCCAGTACTTC
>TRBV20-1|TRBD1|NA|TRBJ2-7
CSARASRDRANYEQYF
TGCAGTGCTAGAGCCTCCCGGGACAGGGCTAACTACGAGCAGTACTTC
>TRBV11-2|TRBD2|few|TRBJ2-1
CASTWGGSYNEQFF
TGTGCCAGCACCTGGGGGGGGTCCTACAATGAGCAGTTCTTC
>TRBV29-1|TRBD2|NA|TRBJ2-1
CSVDAGGSSYNEQFF
TGCAGCGTTGACGCGGGAGGAAGCTCCTACAATGAGCAGTTCTTC
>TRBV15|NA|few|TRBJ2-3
CATTRERAFGDTQYF
TGTGCCACCACTAGAGAGAGGGCCTTTGGGGATACGCAGTATTTT
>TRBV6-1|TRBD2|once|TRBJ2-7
CASSPRTSGGYSYEQYF
TGTGCCAGCAGTCCCCGGACTAGCGGGGGCTACTCCTACGAGCAGTACTTC
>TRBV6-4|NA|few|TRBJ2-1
CASSDSTSSEQFF
TGTGCCAGCAGTGACTCGACTAGTAGTGAGCAGTTCTTC
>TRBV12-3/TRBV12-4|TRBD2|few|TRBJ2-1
CASSRTSGYNEQFF
TGTGCCAGCAGTCGGACTAGCGGATACAATGAGCAGTTCTTC
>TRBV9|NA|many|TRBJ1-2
CASSLTAGPGYGYTF
TGTGCCAGCAGCCTTACGGCAGGGCCGGGGTATGGCTACACCTTC
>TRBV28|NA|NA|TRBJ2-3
CASSLGTKITDTQYF
TGTGCCAGCAGTTTAGGGACAAAGATCACAGATACGCAGTATTTT
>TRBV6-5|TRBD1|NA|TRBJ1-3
CASSSTGVGNTIYF
TGTGCCAGCAGTTCTACAGGGGTTGGAAACACCATATATTTT
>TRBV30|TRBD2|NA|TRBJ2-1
CAWGKTSIGEQFF
TGTGCCTGGGGCAAGACTAGCATCGGTGAGCAGTTCTTC
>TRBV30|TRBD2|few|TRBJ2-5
CASSSGRYLETQYF
TGTGCCTCCTCTAGCGGGAGATACCTCGAGACCCAGTACTTC
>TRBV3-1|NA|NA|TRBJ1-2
CASSQGLNSGYTF
TGTGCCAGCAGCCAGGGACTGAACTCCGGCTACACCTTC
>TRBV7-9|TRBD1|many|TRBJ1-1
CASSLTGGEAFF
TGTGCCAGCAGCTTGACAGGGGGTGAAGCTTTCTTT
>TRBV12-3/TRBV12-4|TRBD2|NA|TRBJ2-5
CASSLGLAGSETQYF
TGTGCCAGCAGTTTAGGACTAGCGGGATCAGAGACCCAGTACTTC
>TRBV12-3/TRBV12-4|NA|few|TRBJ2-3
CASSFGGTGTDTQYF
TGTGCCAGCAGTTTCGGCGGGACCGGGACAGATACGCAGTATTTT
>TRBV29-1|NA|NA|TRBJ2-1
CSSEGEAGEQFF
TGCAGCTCCGAGGGGGAGGCGGGTGAGCAGTTCTTC
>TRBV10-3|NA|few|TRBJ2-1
CAISEPYNEQFF
TGTGCCATCAGTGAGCCGTACAATGAGCAGTTCTTC
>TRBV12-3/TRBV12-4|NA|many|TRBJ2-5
CASSPGATQYF
TGTGCCAGCAGCCCGGGTGCGACCCAGTACTTC
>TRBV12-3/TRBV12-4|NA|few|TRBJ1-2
CASSGVGSDGNYGYTF
TGTGCCAGCAGTGGGGTAGGGAGCGACGGGAACTATGGCTACACCTTC
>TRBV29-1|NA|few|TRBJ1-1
CSVEDPGRVRTEAFF
TGCAGCGTTGAAGACCCGGGGAGGGTGAGAACTGAAGCTTTCTTT
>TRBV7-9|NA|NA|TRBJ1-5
CASSPLLGDQPQHF
TGTGCCAGCAGCCCCTTGTTAGGGGATCAGCCCCAGCATTTT
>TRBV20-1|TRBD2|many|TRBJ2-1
CSGKKAGDYNEQFF
TGCAGTGGGAAAAAAGCGGGAGACTACAATGAGCAGTTCTTC
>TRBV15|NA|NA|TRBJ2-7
CATSAGAVNYEQYF
TGTGCCACCTCGGCAGGAGCCGTCAACTACGAGCAGTACTTC
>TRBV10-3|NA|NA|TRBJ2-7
CAISEPQGPASYEQYF
TGTGCCATCAGTGAGCCTCAGGGGCCTGCTTCCTACGAGCAGTACTTC
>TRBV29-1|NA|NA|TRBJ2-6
CSVRVSGANVLTF
TGCAGCGTACGGGTCTCTGGGGCCAACGTCCTGACTTTC
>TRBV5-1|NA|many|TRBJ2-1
CASSLAVLGEQFF
TGCGCCAGCAGCTTGGCCGTCCTGGGTGAGCAGTTCTTC
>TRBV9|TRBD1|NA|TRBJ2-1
CASSGDSIDEQFF
TGTGCCAGCAGCGGGGACAGTATCGATGAGCAGTTCTTC
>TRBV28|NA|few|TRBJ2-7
CASSSTTDPDSYEQYF
TGTGCCAGCAGTTCCACGACAGACCCTGATTCCTACGAGCAGTACTTC
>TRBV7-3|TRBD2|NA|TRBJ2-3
CASSPGGGRAHTQYF
TGTGCCAGCAGCCCGGGGGGGGGTCGGGCGCATACGCAGTATTTT
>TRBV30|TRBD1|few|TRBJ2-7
CAWSHPGGTETYEQYF
TGTGCCTGGAGTCATCCAGGGGGAACAGAAACCTACGAGCAGTACTTC
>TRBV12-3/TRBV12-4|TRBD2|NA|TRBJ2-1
CASIAAGGPNEQFF
TGTGCCAGCATTGCGGCGGGGGGGCCGAATGAGCAGTTCTTC
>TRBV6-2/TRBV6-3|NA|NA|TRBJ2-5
CASSTPPSGIRETQYF
TGTGCCAGCAGCACTCCCCCTTCGGGCATCCGGGAGACCCAGTACTTC
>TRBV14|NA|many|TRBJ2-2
CASSQHPAAYLYTGELFF
TGTGCCAGCAGCCAACATCCGGCGGCATACCTGTACACCGGGGAGCTGTTTTTT
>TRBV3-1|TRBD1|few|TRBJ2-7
CASSPGQGSYEQYF
TGTGCCAGCAGCCCGGGACAGGGATCCTACGAGCAGTACTTC